This TCR beta chain originates from a study of tumor and adjacent non-tumor tissue in lung cancer. The wider study: There were fewer than 15 adenocarcinoma, a couple of squamous cell carcinoma and 1 small cell lung cancer cases. Aged roughly 31 to 76 years, patients included roughly 10 men and 4 to 6 women with stage I to III disease.

Overall study findings and caveats: Tumor tissue had significantly higher TCR diversity than normal lung.

This CDR3 is 15 amino acids long. Germline CDR1 GTSNPN, CDR2 SVGIG (reference sequence). About this clonotype itself: The antigen remains unidentified. Its ends do not fully match the called genes, so a read error is possible.

This sample's RNA came from whole unsorted tissue. Chemotherapy-naive patients with new lung cancer underwent thoracic surgery in China, August–November 2014. A modified ARM-PCR protocol with three rounds of nested PCR amplified TCRbeta. One entry per CDR3 protein, called by TCRdb with MiXCR from the multiplex PCR reads. The sample carries about 81,000 distinct CDR3 sequences, 72% recorded once. Sequencing input: lung tumor tissue. The source of this sequence is a woman aged 40-49 years with non-small cell lung cancer. This chain joins TRBV30 and TRBJ2-5; D could derive from TRBD1 or TRBD2 (7 bases each). The CDR3 is CARSIGQGGKETHYF. CDR3 sequence (DNA): TGTGCCAGGAGTATTGGCCAGGGGGGGAAGGAGACCCATTACTTC.